Included here is one T cell receptor (beta chain) sequence, with context. These data are taken from a study of blood T cell repertoires in COVID-19. Study at large: Sources were T cells, B-cell-depleted T cells, or PBMCs; the material itself was cDNA or gDNA.

Measured with immunoSEQ multiplex PCR; TCRdb has only the in-frame clones, and not every one. In the table there are approximately 300,000 clones, roughly 83% of which are singletons. Germline V gene lookup returns CDR1 ENHRY and CDR2 SYGVKD. With V trimmed by 4 bases and J by 6 bases, 1 base remained unmatched. This CDR3 is 13 amino acids long. This clonotype was obtained from a woman between 50 and 59 years old with acute or convalescent COVID-19. Sequencing input: peripheral blood. V and J are TRBV10-3 and TRBJ1-5; 9 nucleotides match TRBD1. The CDR3 spells CAISGDRVQPQHF. CDR3 coding DNA: TGTGCCATCAGTGGGGACAGGGTTCAGCCCCAGCATTTT.